These 21 T cell receptor beta chains originate from one sample sequenced in a study of identical twins. TCRdb redid the calling of the 5' RACE reads with MiXCR, one entry per CDR3 protein. The table lists 200,000 to 300,000 distinct CDR3 sequences, 8% to 11% of them singletons. The sequenced sample consisted of memory T cells sorted from blood. These receptors were obtained from a man over 45 in good health.

The chain has TRBV7-9 and TRBJ2-7; no definite D call. V lost 4 bases and J 6 bases, leaving 7 bases between the germline ends. CDR3 size: 11 residues. CDR1 SEHNR and CDR2 FQNEAQ come from the germline V gene (reference sequence). The CDR3 sequence: CASSSPGEQYF. The CDR3 DNA is TGTGCCAGCAGCTCCCCCGGCGAGCAGTACTTC.

The chain joins TRBV7-7 to TRBJ2-1; D is possibly TRBD1 or TRBD2 (5 bases each). The V end was cut by 1 base, the J end by 10 bases, with 11 bases between. Germline lookup yields CDR1 SSHAT and CDR2 FNYEAQ (reference sequence). This CDR3 contains 13 residues. The CDR3 sequence is CASSLGGVSEQFF. DNA of the CDR3: TGTGCCAGCAGCTTAGGAGGGGTCAGCGAGCAGTTCTTC.

This clonotype was seen many times. The gene calls are TRBV10-3 and TRBJ2-6; 8 nucleotides line up with TRBD1. The CDR3 has 17 residues. Germline CDR1 reads ENHRY; CDR2 reads SYGVKD. Germline trimming cut 4 bases from V and 3 bases from J; bases unmatched to any gene: 8. The DNA of the CDR3 is TGTGCCATCAGTGCAGCTCAGGGGGCGCGTGGGGCCAACGTCCTGACTTTC. Its translation: CAISAAQGARGANVLTF.

The genes are TRBV20-1 and TRBJ2-1, with TRBD2 matching over 14 bases. The CDR3 has 15 amino acids. Per germline, CDR1 DFQATT and CDR2 SNEGSKA (reference sequence). V lost 1 base, J lost 11 bases, and 7 bases stayed unmatched. CDR3 coding DNA: TGCAGTGCTAGAGTGTGGACTAGCGGGAGGACCCAGCAGTTCTTC. It is translated as CSARVWTSGRTQQFF.

This clonotype was counted a few times. The V call is TRBV12-3 or TRBV12-4, the J call TRBJ2-2; D unresolved. The CDR3 runs 13 residues. Deletions cut 6 bases from V and 7 bases from J, with 12 bases between. CDR3 sequence: CASSPAVVGELFF. The CDR3 coding sequence is TGTGCCAGCAGCCCCGCGGTAGTCGGGGAGCTGTTTTTT.

The genes are TRBV7-2 and TRBJ2-3; D not certain. Trimming left V 4 bases short and J 0 bases short, with 11 bases between. This CDR3 comprises 15 residues. Germline loops: CDR1 SGHTA, CDR2 FQGNSA. The DNA of the CDR3 is TGTGCCAGCAGCTCGGGCCCCCATAGCACAGATACGCAGTATTTT. It translates to CASSSGPHSTDTQYF.

This clonotype was recorded many times. The chain carries TRBV28 and TRBJ2-7, with 9 bases lining up with TRBD1. Germline lookup yields CDR1 MDHEN and CDR2 SYDVKM. J gave up 2 bases and V 5 bases, and 7 bases lay outside the gene matches. The CDR3 length is 15 residues. CDR3 protein: CASSAGQGFPYEQYF. CDR3 DNA: TGTGCCAGCAGTGCCGGACAGGGGTTCCCCTACGAGCAGTACTTC.

This clonotype has a count of ten or more. V is TRBV7-2 and J is TRBJ1-1; D is perhaps TRBD1 (5 bases). The CDR3 length is 14 residues. Looked up from germline, CDR1 is SGHTA and CDR2 is FQGNSA. V was pared by 3 bases and J by 1 base, with 9 bases between. CDR3 protein: CASSFRRGNTEAFF. DNA of the CDR3: TGTGCCAGCAGCTTCCGGAGGGGGAACACTGAAGCTTTCTTT.

The chain carries TRBV5-1 and TRBJ1-3; no definite D call. CDR1 and CDR2 (germline): SGHRS, YFSETQ. This CDR3 is built from 14 residues. V was trimmed by 2 bases and J by 4 bases, leaving 10 bases between them. CDR3 sequence (DNA): TGCGCCAGCAGCTTCGGGGAGAGGGGAAACACCATATATTTT. Its translation: CASSFGERGNTIYF.

This clonotype has ten or more counts. The chain employs TRBV4-1 and TRBJ1-2, with D uncertain. The CDR3 totals 15 residues. Germline CDR1 and CDR2: MGHRA and YSYEKL. V was clipped by 0 bases and J by 8 bases, with 16 bases between them. CDR3 sequence: CASSQERGQAGGYTF. CDR3 in DNA: TGCGCCAGCAGCCAAGAGCGGGGTCAGGCCGGAGGCTACACCTTC.

This clonotype was recorded many times. The chain uses TRBV20-1 and TRBJ2-7, with 8 bases aligning to TRBD1. With V trimmed by 5 bases and J by 3 bases, 3 bases remained unmatched. This CDR3 spans 12 amino acids. Per the germline V gene, CDR1 is DFQATT and CDR2 is SNEGSKA (reference sequence). CDR3 in amino acids: CSAGQGIYEQYF. The CDR3 bases are TGCAGTGCTGGACAGGGTATCTACGAGCAGTACTTC.

Only a few counts were recorded for this clonotype. This chain links TRBV4-3 with TRBJ1-2; maybe TRBD1 (6 bases). Trimming shortened V by 4 bases and J by 0 bases, and 12 bases separated the two germline ends. This CDR3 is built from 15 residues. Looked up from germline, CDR1 is LGHNA and CDR2 is YSLEER. The CDR3 DNA reads TGCGCCAGCAGCCTAGAAGGACAGCCTAACTATGGCTACACCTTC. Protein: CASSLEGQPNYGYTF.

This clonotype was recorded many times. The chain recombines TRBV7-8 with TRBJ2-1; possible D gene TRBD2, 6 bases. V was pared by 2 bases and J by 6 bases, with 11 bases between. Germline CDR1 is SGHVS and CDR2 is FQNEAQ. The CDR3 is 14 amino acids. The CDR3 DNA reads TGTGCCAGCAGCTTACGCGGGATGGGCAATGAGCAGTTCTTC. This sequence encodes CASSLRGMGNEQFF.

The chain couples TRBV6-2 or TRBV6-3 to TRBJ2-3, with 7 bases aligning to TRBD2. This CDR3 has 14 residues. V lost 7 bases, J lost 4 bases, and 8 bases stayed unmatched. Per the germline V gene, CDR1 is MNHEY and CDR2 is SVGEGT. The CDR3: CASKSAGDADTQYF. In DNA form, the CDR3 reads TGTGCCAGCAAGTCGGCGGGAGATGCAGATACGCAGTATTTT.

This rearrangement joins TRBV20-1 to TRBJ2-5, with 10 positions matching TRBD1. From germline, CDR1 is DFQATT and CDR2 SNEGSKA (reference sequence). CDR3 length equals 14 residues. The V gene end was trimmed by 4 bases and the J gene end by 9 bases; junction bases not matched to a gene: 11. CDR3 nucleotides: TGCAGTGCTACTCAAGGGACAGGGGTCAGTTCCCAGTACTTC. This sequence encodes CSATQGTGVSSQYF.

This clonotype was found many times. The chain is built from TRBV29-1 and TRBJ1-6; no clear D gene. The CDR3 length is 14 residues. The V gene lost 6 bases and the J gene lost 0 bases, with 9 bases spanning the gap. Germline loops: CDR1 SQVTM, CDR2 ANQGSEA. CDR3 DNA sequence: TGCAGCGTACAGTTCAGCTCCTATAATTCACCCCTCCACTTT. Translated: CSVQFSSYNSPLHF.

This clonotype was picked up many times. The genes are TRBV7-2 and TRBJ2-3; a weak D match, TRBD2 (6 bases). The CDR3 has 16 residues. Germline V gene lookup returns CDR1 SGHTA and CDR2 FQGNSA. V lost 4 bases and J lost 0, with 14 bases in between. The CDR3 protein is CASSYLASGSTDTQYF. The CDR3 coding sequence is TGTGCCAGCAGCTATCTAGCGTCTGGGAGCACAGATACGCAGTATTTT.

There are many counts of this clonotype. The chain couples TRBV20-1 to TRBJ1-2; 7 bases agree with TRBD1. In germline, CDR1 is DFQATT, CDR2 SNEGSKA (reference sequence). This CDR3 has 13 residues. The V segment lost 4 bases and the J segment 2 bases; nucleotides outside the gene matches: 4. The CDR3 DNA sequence: TGCAGTGCTATGGACAGGAAAAACTATGGCTACACCTTC. Protein product: CSAMDRKNYGYTF.

The V and J genes are TRBV7-2 and TRBJ2-2; the D gene could be TRBD1 or TRBD2 (5 bases each). The CDR3 contains 13 residues. Germline V gene data show CDR1 as SGHTA and CDR2 as FQGNSA. Trimming took off 5 bases at V and 6 bases at J, with 10 bases between the two ends. The DNA of the CDR3 is TGTGCCAGCAGCCCATCGGGACCCGGGGAGCTGTTTTTT. Translating gives CASSPSGPGELFF.

The sample holds a few counts of this clonotype. The chain couples TRBV12-3 or TRBV12-4 to TRBJ2-1, with TRBD2 matching over 11 bases. This CDR3 comprises 14 residues. V lost 5 bases, J lost 5 bases, and 2 bases stayed unmatched. DNA for the CDR3: TGTGCCAGCAGTCCACTAGCGGGGGACAATGAGCAGTTCTTC. Residues: CASSPLAGDNEQFF.

This clonotype was seen many times. The V call is TRBV18, the J call TRBJ2-1; 15 positions match TRBD2. This CDR3 has 16 residues. Germline CDR1 and CDR2: KGHSH and LQKENI. The junction had 7 bases not matched to a gene; V was cut back by 3 bases and J by 10 bases. This CDR3 is CASSPAGTSGRKEQFF. The CDR3 DNA reads TGTGCCAGCTCACCGGCCGGGACTAGCGGGAGGAAGGAGCAGTTCTTC.